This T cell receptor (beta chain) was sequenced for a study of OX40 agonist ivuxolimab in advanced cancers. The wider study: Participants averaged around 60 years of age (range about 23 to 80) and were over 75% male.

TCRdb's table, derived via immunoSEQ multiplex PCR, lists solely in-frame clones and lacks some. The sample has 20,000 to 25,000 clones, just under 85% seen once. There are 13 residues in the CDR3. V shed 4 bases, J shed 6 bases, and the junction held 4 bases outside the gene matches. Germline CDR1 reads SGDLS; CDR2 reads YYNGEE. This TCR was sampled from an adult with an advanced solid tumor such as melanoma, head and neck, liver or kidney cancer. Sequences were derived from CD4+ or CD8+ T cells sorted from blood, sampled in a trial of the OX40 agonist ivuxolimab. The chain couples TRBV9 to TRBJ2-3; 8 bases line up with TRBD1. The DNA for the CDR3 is TGTGCCAGCAGCTCCTGGACAGGGGATACGCAGTATTTT. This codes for CASSSWTGDTQYF.